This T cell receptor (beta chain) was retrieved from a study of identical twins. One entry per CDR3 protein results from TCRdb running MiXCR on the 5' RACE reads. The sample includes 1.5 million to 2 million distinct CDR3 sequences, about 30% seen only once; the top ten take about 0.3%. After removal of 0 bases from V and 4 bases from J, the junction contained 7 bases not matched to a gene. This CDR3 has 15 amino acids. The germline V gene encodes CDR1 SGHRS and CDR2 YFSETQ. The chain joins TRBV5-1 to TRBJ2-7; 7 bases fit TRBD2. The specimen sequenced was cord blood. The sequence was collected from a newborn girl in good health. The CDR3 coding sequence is TGCGCCAGCAGCTTGGGGGCGGGAGTCTCGTACGAGCAGTACTTC. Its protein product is CASSLGAGVSYEQYF. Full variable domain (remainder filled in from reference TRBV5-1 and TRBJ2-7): KAGVTQTPRYLIKTRGQQVTLSCSPISGHRSVSWYQQTPGQGLQFLFEYFSETQRNKGNFPGRFSGRQFSNSRSEMNVSTLELGDSALYLCASSLGAGVSYEQYFGPGTRLTVT.